This TCR beta chain was sequenced in a study of T cells in Graves' hyperthyroidism and ophthalmopathy (dated by TCRdb to the late 2010s). Background for the entire study: Peripheral blood was sampled at the time of initial diagnosis, prior to any treatment. To identify TCR V-J signatures that set the groups apart, the researchers used a discovery cohort of 100 patients, made up of 40 to 45 with Graves' ophthalmopathy and about 60 with stable Graves' hyperthyroidism. An independent validation cohort of 18 to 20 hyperthyroidism patients and over 15 patients who later progressed to ophthalmopathy tested prospective prediction of ophthalmopathy. The approximately 95 discovery patients were divided at random into training and test sets in a 7:3 ratio. In more than 5 Graves' hyperthyroidism patients, the study also compared T-cell repertoires from thyroid tissue with T-cell repertoires from blood. After sampling, hyperthyroidism patients received methimazole starting at 30 mg daily, and ophthalmopathy patients received high-dose intravenous methylprednisolone. The paper reports TCR Vbeta CDR3 sequencing of some 140 peripheral blood samples: approximately 43 ophthalmopathy, 75 to 80 hyperthyroidism and 17 progressor patients.

The TCR beta CDR3 regions were amplified from RNA transcripts. The first round of RT-PCR for the TCR CDR3 was performed with the HTBI primer set and the Qiagen OneStep RT-PCR kit. The libraries were constructed in a second round of multiplex PCR and then size-selected and purified. Libraries were sequenced paired-end with 100 bp reads on an Illumina HiSeq2000. The authors processed their data as follows. Raw data were processed with SOAPnuke, discarding reads with adapters, uncalled bases, mean Phred below 15, or no exact constant-primer or identifier match. High-quality paired reads were merged using COPE v1.2.5, and each unique nucleotide sequence was defined as a clonotype. Clonotypes were aligned to IMGT TRBV, TRBD and TRBJ reference segments using MiTCR v1.1. The analysis included only V-J combinations with a frequency above 0.0001, which together covered roughly 99% of the repertoires. The TCS score was defined as the ratio of F50 (clonal expansion) to E x V (chaos), calculated using BLOSUM62-based TCRdist between CDR3 peptides within each V-J. Welch's t-statistics and random forest reduced roughly 540 V-J features to 13, which were used in a naive Bayes classifier (R e1071). Thyroid-blood repertoire similarity was quantified with the Morisita-Horn index. The raw public reads went through TCRdb reprocessing: fastp at Q25, MiXCR clone calling, in-frame beta chains kept. Merged by CDR3 protein, the rows form single entries marked with the most common genes and DNA. The V and J calls shown here were made by TCRdb, not taken from the authors' results. Across this sample there are around 760,000 distinct CDR3 sequences, with under 45% seen only once. The ten largest clones represent around 31% of the sample.

In the germline V gene, CDR1 corresponds to KGHDR and CDR2 to SFDVKD. The V end loses 0 bases and the J end loses 5 bases, and a stretch of 6 bases separates them. The CDR3 spans 13 residues, from the cysteine through the phenylalanine. Kept here is only the CDR3 DNA, which spans 39 bases and is read in frame from base 1. Stable Graves' hyperthyroidism was defined as no progression to ophthalmopathy during 18 months of follow-up. Hyperthyroidism patients were aged 18 to 65 years and newly diagnosed, with disease duration of less than 2 months. The study excluded patients with uncontrolled infections, other autoimmune diseases, pregnancy or lactation. Diagnoses were established on the basis of clinical symptoms, serum thyroxine and TRAb, thyroid ultrasound, and orbital computed tomography. PBMCs were separated from over 9 ml of fresh peripheral blood using Ficoll-Paque density gradient centrifugation. Total RNA was extracted using Trizol reagent, and RNA quality was assessed on an Agilent 2100 Bioanalyzer.

This clonotype was seen at least ten times. Its antigen remains undetermined. Base qualities are not provided; no much larger clone lies one nucleotide away. Results the study describes overall, beyond this receptor: In validation, the model predicted progression to ophthalmopathy with over 65% sensitivity and 72% to 85% specificity, a median of approximately 6.5 months before onset. Most expanded thyroid clonotypes (frequency above 0.001) were also found in blood, which suggests that blood repertoires may mirror thyroid immune responses. In cross-validation, a model built on a 13 V-J signature told ophthalmopathy apart from stable hyperthyroidism with 87.88% sensitivity and around 81% specificity, and in testing the same model reached 80%/75%. Sample size was not statistically predetermined, and investigators were not blinded to group allocation.

The sequencing sample was made of blood. The chain couples TRBV24-1 to TRBJ1-1, with a tentative D gene TRBD1 over 5 matching bases. The receptor's source is a woman aged 40 to 55 with Graves' hyperthyroidism. The DNA sequence is given as TGTGCCACCAGTGATTTGTGGGGGACTGAAGCTTTCTTT. It specifies CATSDLWGTEAFF.